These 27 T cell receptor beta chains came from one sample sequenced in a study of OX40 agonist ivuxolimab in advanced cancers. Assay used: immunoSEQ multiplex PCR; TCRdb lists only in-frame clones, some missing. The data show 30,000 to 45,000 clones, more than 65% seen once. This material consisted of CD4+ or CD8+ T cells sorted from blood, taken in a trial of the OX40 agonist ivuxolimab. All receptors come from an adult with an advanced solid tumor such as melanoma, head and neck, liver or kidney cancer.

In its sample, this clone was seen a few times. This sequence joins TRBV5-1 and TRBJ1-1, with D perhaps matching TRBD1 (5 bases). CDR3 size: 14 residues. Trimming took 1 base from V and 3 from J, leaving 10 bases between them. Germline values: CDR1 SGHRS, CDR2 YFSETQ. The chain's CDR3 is CASSLHGADTEAFF. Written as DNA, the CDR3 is TGCGCCAGCAGCTTGCACGGGGCGGACACTGAAGCTTTCTTT. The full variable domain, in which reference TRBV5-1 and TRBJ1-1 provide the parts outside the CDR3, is KAGVTQTPRYLIKTRGQQVTLSCSPISGHRSVSWYQQTPGQGLQFLFEYFSETQRNKGNFPGRFSGRQFSNSRSEMNVSTLELGDSALYLCASSLHGADTEAFFGQGTRLTVV.

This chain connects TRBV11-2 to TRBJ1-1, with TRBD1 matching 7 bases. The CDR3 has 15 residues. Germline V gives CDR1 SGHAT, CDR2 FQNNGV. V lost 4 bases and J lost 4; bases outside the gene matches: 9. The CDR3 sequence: CASSSRQGSGTEAFF. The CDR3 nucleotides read TGTGCCAGCAGCTCGCGACAGGGAAGCGGCACTGAAGCTTTCTTT.

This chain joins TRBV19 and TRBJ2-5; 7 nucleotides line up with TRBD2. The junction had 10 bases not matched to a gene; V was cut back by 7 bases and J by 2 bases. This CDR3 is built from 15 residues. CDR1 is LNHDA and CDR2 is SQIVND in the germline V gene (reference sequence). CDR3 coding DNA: TGTGCCAGTACCCGGAAGACTAGCTTACAAGAGACCCAGTACTTC. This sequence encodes CASTRKTSLQETQYF.

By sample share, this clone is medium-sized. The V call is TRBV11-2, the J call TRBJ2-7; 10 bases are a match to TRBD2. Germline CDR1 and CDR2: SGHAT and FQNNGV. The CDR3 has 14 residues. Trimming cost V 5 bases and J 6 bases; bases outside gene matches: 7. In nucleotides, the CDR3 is TGTGCCAGCAGCATGGTGGCTAGCGGGAGCGAGCAGTACTTC. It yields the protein CASSMVASGSEQYF.

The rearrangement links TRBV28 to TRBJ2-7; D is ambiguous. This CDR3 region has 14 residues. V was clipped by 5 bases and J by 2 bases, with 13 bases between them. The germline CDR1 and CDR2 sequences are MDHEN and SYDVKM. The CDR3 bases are TGTGCCAGCAGTCCCCCGACACATACCTACGAGCAGTACTTC. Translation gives CASSPPTHTYEQYF.

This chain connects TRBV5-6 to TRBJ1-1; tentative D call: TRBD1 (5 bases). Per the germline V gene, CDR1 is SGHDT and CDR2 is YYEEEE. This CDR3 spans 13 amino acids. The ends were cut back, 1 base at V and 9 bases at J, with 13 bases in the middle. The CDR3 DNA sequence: TGTGCCAGCAGCTTGTCAGATTACAGGCAAGCTTTCTTT. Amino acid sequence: CASSLSDYRQAFF.

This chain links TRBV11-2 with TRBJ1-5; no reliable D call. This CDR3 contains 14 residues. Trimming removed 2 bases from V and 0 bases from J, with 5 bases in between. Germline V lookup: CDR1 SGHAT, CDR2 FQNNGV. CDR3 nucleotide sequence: TGTGCCAGCAGCTTATCCGATAGCAATCAGCCCCAGCATTTT. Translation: CASSLSDSNQPQHF.

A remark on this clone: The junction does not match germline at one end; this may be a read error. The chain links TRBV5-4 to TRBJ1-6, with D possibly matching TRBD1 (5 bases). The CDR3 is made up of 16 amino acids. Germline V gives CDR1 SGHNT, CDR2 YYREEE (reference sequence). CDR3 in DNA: TGTGCCAGCAGCTTGGAGGGGAACTCCGATAATTCACCCCTCCACTTT. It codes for CASSLEGNSDNSPLHF.

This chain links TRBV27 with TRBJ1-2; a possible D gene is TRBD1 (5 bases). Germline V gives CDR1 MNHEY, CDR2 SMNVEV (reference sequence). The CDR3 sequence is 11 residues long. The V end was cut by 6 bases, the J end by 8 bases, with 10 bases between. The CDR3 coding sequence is TGTGCCAGCAGCCCCTGGGACGGCTACACCTTC. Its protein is CASSPWDGYTF.

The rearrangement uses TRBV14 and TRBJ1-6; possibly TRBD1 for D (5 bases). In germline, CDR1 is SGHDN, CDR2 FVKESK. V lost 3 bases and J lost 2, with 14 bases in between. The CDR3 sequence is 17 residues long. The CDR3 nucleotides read TGTGCCAGCAGCCAGGAATGGGGGTCCACCTATAATTCACCCCTCCACTTT. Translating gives CASSQEWGSTYNSPLHF.

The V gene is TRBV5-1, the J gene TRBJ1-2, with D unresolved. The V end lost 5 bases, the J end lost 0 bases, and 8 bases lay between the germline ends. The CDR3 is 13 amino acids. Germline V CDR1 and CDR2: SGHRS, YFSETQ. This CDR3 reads CASSSTTNYGYTF. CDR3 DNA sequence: TGCGCCAGCAGTAGCACAACTAACTATGGCTACACCTTC. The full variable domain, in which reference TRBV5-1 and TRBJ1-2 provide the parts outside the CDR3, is KAGVTQTPRYLIKTRGQQVTLSCSPISGHRSVSWYQQTPGQGLQFLFEYFSETQRNKGNFPGRFSGRQFSNSRSEMNVSTLELGDSALYLCASSSTTNYGYTFGSGTRLTVV.

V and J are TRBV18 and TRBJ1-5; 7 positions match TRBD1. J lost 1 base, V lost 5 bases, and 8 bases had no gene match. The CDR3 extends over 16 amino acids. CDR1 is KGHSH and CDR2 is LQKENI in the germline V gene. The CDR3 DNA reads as TGTGCCAGCTCAAAAGGGGGCGCGGGGAGCAATCAGCCCCAGCATTTT. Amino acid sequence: CASSKGGAGSNQPQHF.

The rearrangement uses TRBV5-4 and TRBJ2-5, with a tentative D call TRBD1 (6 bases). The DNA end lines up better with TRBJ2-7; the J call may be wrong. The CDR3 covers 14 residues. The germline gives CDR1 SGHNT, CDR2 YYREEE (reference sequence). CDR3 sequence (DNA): TGTGCCAGCAGCTTGGCGGACAGCTCCTACGAGCAGTACTTC. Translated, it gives CASSLADSSYEQYF.

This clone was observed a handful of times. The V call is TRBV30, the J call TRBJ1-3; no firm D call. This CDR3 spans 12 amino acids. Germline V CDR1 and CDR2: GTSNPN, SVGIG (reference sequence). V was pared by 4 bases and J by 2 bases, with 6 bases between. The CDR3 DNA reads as TGTGCCTGGACAGGAGCTGGAAACACCATATATTTT. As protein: CAWTGAGNTIYF.

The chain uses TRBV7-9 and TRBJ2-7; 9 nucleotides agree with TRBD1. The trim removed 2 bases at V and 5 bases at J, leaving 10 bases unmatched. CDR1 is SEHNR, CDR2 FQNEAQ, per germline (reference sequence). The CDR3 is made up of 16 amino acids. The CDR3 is CASSLPSTGGLDEQYF. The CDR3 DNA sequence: TGTGCCAGCAGCTTACCCTCGACAGGGGGACTGGACGAGCAGTACTTC.

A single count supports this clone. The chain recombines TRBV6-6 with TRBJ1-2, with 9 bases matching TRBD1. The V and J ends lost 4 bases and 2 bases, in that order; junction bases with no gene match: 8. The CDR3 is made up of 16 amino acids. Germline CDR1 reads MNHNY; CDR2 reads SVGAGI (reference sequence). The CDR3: CASSSGTGPKNYGYTF. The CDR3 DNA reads TGTGCCAGCAGTTCCGGGACAGGGCCGAAAAACTATGGCTACACCTTC.

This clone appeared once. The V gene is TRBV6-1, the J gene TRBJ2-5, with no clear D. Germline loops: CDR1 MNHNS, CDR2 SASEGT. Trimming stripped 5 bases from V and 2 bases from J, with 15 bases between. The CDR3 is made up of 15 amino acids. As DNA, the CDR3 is TGTGCCAGCAGTAGCTATAACAGCCTACAAGAGACCCAGTACTTC. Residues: CASSSYNSLQETQYF.

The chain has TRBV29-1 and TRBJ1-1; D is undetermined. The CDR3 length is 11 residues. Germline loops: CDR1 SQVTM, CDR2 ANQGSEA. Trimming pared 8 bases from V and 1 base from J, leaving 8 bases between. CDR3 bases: TGCAGCTTCCTTCGGAACACTGAAGCTTTCTTT. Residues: CSFLRNTEAFF. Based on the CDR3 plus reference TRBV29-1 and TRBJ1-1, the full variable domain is SAVISQKPSRDICQRGTSLTIQCQVDSQVTMMFWYRQQPGQSLTLIATANQGSEATYESGFVIDKFPISRPNLTFSTLTVSNMSPEDSSIYLCSFLRNTEAFFGQGTRLTVV.

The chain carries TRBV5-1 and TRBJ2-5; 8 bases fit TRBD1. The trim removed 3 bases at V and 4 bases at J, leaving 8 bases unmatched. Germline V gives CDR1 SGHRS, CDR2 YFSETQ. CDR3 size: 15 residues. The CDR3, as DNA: TGCGCCAGCAGCTCGGGCCACAGGGGGGCAGAGACCCAGTACTTC. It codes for CASSSGHRGAETQYF.

DNA of the CDR3: TGTGCCTGGAGTGTATGGGGACAGGGGGCCGAGCAGTACTTC. Translation gives CAWSVWGQGAEQYF. The chain carries TRBV30 and TRBJ2-7, with TRBD1 matching 12 bases. V trimming: 0 bases; J trimming: 6 bases; junction bases outside the gene matches: 3. The CDR3 runs to 14 residues. The germline V gene has CDR1 GTSNPN and CDR2 SVGIG (reference sequence).

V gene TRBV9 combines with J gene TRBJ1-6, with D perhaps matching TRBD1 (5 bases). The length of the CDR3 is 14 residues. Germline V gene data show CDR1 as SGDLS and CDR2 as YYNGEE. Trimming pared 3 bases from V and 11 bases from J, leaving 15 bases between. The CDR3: CASSEGIGGAPLHF. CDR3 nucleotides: TGTGCCAGCAGCGAGGGGATCGGTGGGGCACCCCTCCACTTT.

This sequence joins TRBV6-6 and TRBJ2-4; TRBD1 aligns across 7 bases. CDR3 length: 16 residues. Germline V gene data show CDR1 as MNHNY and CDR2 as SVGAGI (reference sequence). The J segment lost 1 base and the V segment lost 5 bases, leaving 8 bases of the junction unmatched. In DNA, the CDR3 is TGTGCCAGCAGTCCTACAGGGGATGGGGCCAAAAACATTCAGTACTTC. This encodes CASSPTGDGAKNIQYF.

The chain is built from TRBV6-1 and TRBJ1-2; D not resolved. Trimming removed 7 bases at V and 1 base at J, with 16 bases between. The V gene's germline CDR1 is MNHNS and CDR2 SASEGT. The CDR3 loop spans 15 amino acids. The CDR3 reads CASNSATTFNYGYTF. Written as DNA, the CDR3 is TGTGCCAGCAATAGTGCGACGACCTTTAACTATGGCTACACCTTC.

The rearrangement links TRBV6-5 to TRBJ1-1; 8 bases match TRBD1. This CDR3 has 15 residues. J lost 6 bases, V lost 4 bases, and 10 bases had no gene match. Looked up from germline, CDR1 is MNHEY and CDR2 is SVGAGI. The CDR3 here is CASSSSGQGNAEAFF. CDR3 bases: TGTGCCAGCAGTTCCTCTGGACAGGGAAACGCTGAAGCTTTCTTT.

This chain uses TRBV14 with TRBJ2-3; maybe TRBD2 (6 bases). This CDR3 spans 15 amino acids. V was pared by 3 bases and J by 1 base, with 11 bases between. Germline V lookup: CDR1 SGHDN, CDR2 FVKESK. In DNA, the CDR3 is TGTGCCAGCAGCCACCCGGGACTCCGCACAGATACGCAGTATTTT. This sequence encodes CASSHPGLRTDTQYF.

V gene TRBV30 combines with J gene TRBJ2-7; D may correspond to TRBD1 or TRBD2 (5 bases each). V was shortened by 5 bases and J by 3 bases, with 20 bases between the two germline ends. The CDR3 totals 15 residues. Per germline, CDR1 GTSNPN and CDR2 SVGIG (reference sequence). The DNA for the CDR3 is TGTGCCTGGTCCCCATCACCCGGGGCCCACTACGAGCAGTACTTC. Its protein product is CAWSPSPGAHYEQYF.

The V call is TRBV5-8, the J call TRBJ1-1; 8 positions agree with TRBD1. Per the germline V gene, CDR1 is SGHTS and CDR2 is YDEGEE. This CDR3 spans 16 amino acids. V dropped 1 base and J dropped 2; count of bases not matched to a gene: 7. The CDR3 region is CASSLMGTGFNTEAFF. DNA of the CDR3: TGTGCCAGCAGCTTGATGGGGACAGGTTTCAACACTGAAGCTTTCTTT.